This T cell receptor beta chain appears in the sequencing data of a study of cytomegalovirus exposure and HLA in healthy donors. Study details: Approximately 190 million T cells yielded roughly 100 million unique TCR beta sequences, as an earlier analysis found. Membership in the Caucasian-associated ancestry cluster was found for 81% of approximately 400 genotyped donors.

The PCR used 60 Vbeta and 13 Jbeta primers. Assay used: immunoSEQ multiplex PCR; TCRdb lists only in-frame clones, some missing. The repertoire holds approximately 110,000 clones, over 60% seen once, with 3.7% in the top ten. Trimming took off 5 bases at V and 2 bases at J, with 18 bases between the two ends. The CDR3 length is 16 residues. CDR1 is SGHTA and CDR2 is FQGNSA in the germline V gene. While unrecorded immune exposures were likely, the donors were nominally healthy when sampled. The clonotype was recovered from a human donor in good health. Material: PBMCs. V is TRBV7-2 and J is TRBJ1-2; a possible D gene is TRBD1 (5 bases). In nucleotides, the CDR3 is TGTGCCAGCAGCCCCGGGGAGGGGCGAACAAACTATGGCTACACCTTC. As protein: CASSPGEGRTNYGYTF.